Each of the 27 T cell receptor beta chains below was sequenced from the same sample in a study of CD8+CD57+ T cells in acquired aplastic anemia. Those patients picked for sequencing had displayed CD8+CD57+ cell expansion on flow cytometry. CDR3 and TCR beta VDJ profiling relied on genomic DNA as the template. Using its own MiXCR run on the reads, TCRdb lists one record per CDR3 protein. The sample gives about 150,000 distinct CDR3 sequences, just over 50% of which show up once; 10% to 15% is in the top ten. The sample consisted of sorted CD4+, CD8+, or CD8+CD57+ T cells (not recorded which) from PBMCs. Receptor source: a human donor with aplastic anemia.

This clonotype appeared many times. The chain carries TRBV5-5 and TRBJ2-7; D gene ambiguous. The CDR3 is 13 residues long. The V gene lost 3 bases and the J gene lost 2 bases, with 9 bases spanning the gap. The germline CDR1 and CDR2 sequences are SGHKS and YYEKEE (reference sequence). CDR3 DNA sequence: TGTGCCAGCAGCTACGGTGGGGCCTACGAGCAGTACTTC. Amino acid sequence: CASSYGGAYEQYF.

This clonotype was detected a few times. V gene TRBV7-2 combines with J gene TRBJ2-1; D is undetermined. Germline values: CDR1 SGHTA, CDR2 FQGNSA. Trimming removed 3 bases from V and 8 bases from J, with 5 bases in between. The CDR3 extends over 11 amino acids. The CDR3 DNA sequence: TGTGCCAGCAGCTTTGGTTATGAGCAGTTCTTC. The encoded protein is CASSFGYEQFF.

This clonotype was counted a few times. The chain recombines TRBV19 with TRBJ2-7; D not resolved. Trimming left V 1 base short and J 2 bases short, with 6 bases between. Germline assignment: CDR1 LNHDA and CDR2 SQIVND (reference sequence). The CDR3 is made up of 13 amino acids. CDR3 DNA sequence: TGTGCCAGTAGTATAGCGGATACCTACGAGCAGTACTTC. As protein: CASSIADTYEQYF.

Concerning this clonotype itself: Possible read error: a much larger clone is one base away. V gene TRBV19 combines with J gene TRBJ1-1; D call uncertain. The CDR3 is made up of 17 amino acids. Germline lookup yields CDR1 LNHDA and CDR2 SQIVND (reference sequence). The CDR3 here is CASSLANLPRMNAEAFF. The CDR3 DNA follows: TGTGCCAGTAGTCTGGCGAATTTACCTAGGATGAACGCTGAAGCTTTCTTT.

Points on this clonotype: The junction does not match germline at one end; this may be a read error. V is TRBV2 and J is TRBJ2-1, with TRBD2 matching over 14 bases. CDR3 length: 13 residues. Germline assignment: CDR1 SNHLY and CDR2 FYNNEI. The CDR3 DNA reads TGTGCCAGGGGGACTAGCGGGAGCAATGGGCAGTTCTTC. Its protein product is CARGTSGSNGQFF.

The rearrangement joins TRBV11-1 to TRBJ2-1, with 9 bases fitting TRBD1. Losses at the gene ends were 7 bases for V and 6 bases for J; bases not matched to a gene: 10. Per the germline V gene, CDR1 is SGHAT and CDR2 is FQDESV (reference sequence). The CDR3 covers 15 residues. CDR3 in DNA: TGTGCCAGCATCCCGGGGACAGGGAGTGTCAATGAGCAGTTCTTC. As protein: CASIPGTGSVNEQFF.

This clonotype was detected only a few times. This chain uses TRBV6-1 with TRBJ2-7; tentatively, D is TRBD2 (6 bases). V was clipped by 2 bases and J by 3 bases, with 11 bases between them. Germline loops: CDR1 MNHNS, CDR2 SASEGT. This CDR3 has 14 amino acids. The CDR3 loop reads CASSEMWGDYEQYF. The CDR3 DNA follows: TGTGCCAGCAGTGAAATGTGGGGGGACTACGAGCAGTACTTC.

A note on this clonotype: This may come from a read error, since a much larger clone is one base off. The rearrangement links TRBV20-1 to TRBJ2-5; no firm D call. Trimming took 0 bases from V and 6 from J, leaving 11 bases between them. CDR1 is DFQATT, CDR2 SNEGSKA, per germline (reference sequence). This CDR3 has 13 amino acids. The CDR3: CSARDRPPQTQYF. The CDR3 coding sequence is TGCAGTGCTAGAGATCGTCCCCCGCAGACCCAGTACTTC.

The chain has TRBV29-1 and TRBJ2-5; tentative D call: TRBD2 (6 bases). The germline V gene has CDR1 SQVTM and CDR2 ANQGSEA. The CDR3 extends over 12 amino acids. The CDR3 bases are TGCAGTGTCTGGGGAGGTGCCGAGACCCAGTACTTC. The encoded protein is CSVWGGAETQYF.

This clonotype has at least ten counts. The J gene is TRBJ1-2, the V gene TRBV2; TRBD1 matches at 8 bases. This CDR3 is 13 amino acids long. Germline assignment: CDR1 SNHLY and CDR2 FYNNEI. After removal of 6 bases from V and 1 base from J, the junction contained 1 base not matched to a gene. CDR3: CASRGQGNYGYTF. The CDR3 nucleotides read TGTGCCAGCAGAGGACAGGGTAACTATGGCTACACCTTC.

Only one count was recorded for this clonotype. This may arise from a read error, as a much more abundant clone is one base away. The chain couples TRBV5-4 to TRBJ2-4; 10 bases align to TRBD2. Germline V lookup: CDR1 SGHNT, CDR2 YYREEE (reference sequence). The CDR3 contains 15 residues. The V segment lost 5 bases and the J segment 13 bases; nucleotides outside the gene matches: 15. CDR3 sequence reads: CASSLSVAGGHEQYF. In DNA form, the CDR3 reads TGTGCCAGCAGTTTATCGGTAGCGGGGGGCCATGAGCAGTACTTC.

This rearrangement joins TRBV6-1 to TRBJ1-5; D remains unclear. The V gene's germline CDR1 is MNHNS and CDR2 SASEGT. The CDR3 is made up of 12 amino acids. The CDR3 nucleotides are TGTGCTAGAGTAGAGTCGGGGCAGCCCCAGCATTTT. Translating it yields CARVESGQPQHF.

This chain joins TRBV20-1 and TRBJ2-7, with TRBD2 as a possible D gene (5 bases). Trimming shortened V by 0 bases and J by 4 bases, and 16 bases separated the two germline ends. The germline V gene encodes CDR1 DFQATT and CDR2 SNEGSKA (reference sequence). CDR3 length: 15 residues. CDR3 nucleotide sequence: TGCAGTGCTAGAGATCCCCCGGGATCGACGTACGAGCAGTACTTC. Its translation: CSARDPPGSTYEQYF.

This clonotype was recorded at least ten times. J is TRBJ1-1 and V is TRBV15; D gene unclear. V gave up 0 bases and J gave up 1 base, with 9 bases separating them. CDR3 length: 15 amino acids. Germline V gene lookup returns CDR1 LNHNV and CDR2 YYDKDF (reference sequence). The CDR3 spells CATSRDLRGNTEAFF. CDR3 bases: TGTGCCACCAGCAGAGATCTTCGGGGGAACACTGAAGCTTTCTTT.

The chain couples TRBV5-1 to TRBJ2-3, with a weak D call TRBD1 (6 bases). Trimming removed 1 base at V and 4 bases at J, with 7 bases between. CDR3 size: 13 residues. Per germline, CDR1 SGHRS and CDR2 YFSETQ. CDR3 residues: CASSLQGPDTQYF. CDR3 DNA: TGCGCCAGCAGCTTGCAGGGGCCAGATACGCAGTATTTT.

This chain links TRBV5-4 with TRBJ2-7, with unresolved D. The CDR3 is made up of 13 amino acids. The V end was cut by 4 bases, the J end by 0 bases, with 8 bases between. Germline V gene data show CDR1 as SGHNT and CDR2 as YYREEE (reference sequence). CDR3 coding DNA: TGTGCCAGCAGCCCTACGACCTCCTACGAGCAGTACTTC. Its protein product is CASSPTTSYEQYF.

Relative to its sample, this clonotype is medium-sized. The rearrangement links TRBV4-2 to TRBJ2-7; TRBD2 matches 7 bases. Germline V CDR1 and CDR2: LGHNA, YNFKEQ. This CDR3 comprises 14 residues. V gave up 1 base and J gave up 3 bases; unmatched junction bases: 3. CDR3 coding DNA: TGTGCCAGCAGCCAAGGGGAGGGGCTCTACGAGCAGTACTTC. It yields the protein CASSQGEGLYEQYF.

The sample holds one count of this clonotype. Its ends do not fully match the called genes, so a read error is possible. V gene TRBV20-1 combines with J gene TRBJ1-1; D not resolved. In germline, CDR1 is DFQATT, CDR2 SNEGSKA (reference sequence). The length of the CDR3 is 13 residues. The CDR3 DNA reads as TGCAGTGCTCCCAAGACCTCTAACGGTGAATCTTTCTTT. Its protein product is CSAPKTSNGESFF.

The chain joins TRBV19 to TRBJ1-1; TRBD1 aligns across 8 bases. The CDR3 has 15 residues. Germline V gene sequence: CDR1 LNHDA, CDR2 SQIVND (reference sequence). V lost 6 bases and J lost 1; bases outside the gene matches: 7. CDR3 region: CASSASTGANTEAFF. The CDR3 region has the DNA TGTGCCAGTAGCGCCTCGACAGGGGCGAACACTGAAGCTTTCTTT.

V and J are TRBV19 and TRBJ1-1; TRBD1 matches 7 bases. J lost 4 bases, V lost 7 bases, and 9 bases had no gene match. The CDR3 runs 14 residues. The germline V gene encodes CDR1 LNHDA and CDR2 SQIVND (reference sequence). CDR3 coding DNA: TGTGCCAGTATTAGGGAACAGGGGTCCACTGAAGCTTTCTTT. Translating it yields CASIREQGSTEAFF.

The chain joins TRBV15 to TRBJ2-7; TRBD1 matches 8 bases. Germline V gene data show CDR1 as LNHNV and CDR2 as YYDKDF (reference sequence). The V segment lost 3 bases and the J segment 3 bases; nucleotides outside the gene matches: 7. This CDR3 region has 15 residues. The CDR3 spells CATSSEGTGVYEQYF. CDR3 sequence (DNA): TGTGCCACCAGCAGTGAAGGGACAGGAGTCTACGAGCAGTACTTC.

This clonotype has only one observation. This rearrangement joins TRBV20-1 to TRBJ1-2, with D perhaps TRBD1 (6 bases). This CDR3 comprises 13 residues. V lost 0 bases and J 6 bases, leaving 11 bases between the germline ends. Germline values: CDR1 DFQATT, CDR2 SNEGSKA (reference sequence). As DNA, the CDR3 is TGCAGTGCTAGAGAACAGGGTGGTCATGGCTACACCTTC. This gives the protein CSAREQGGHGYTF.

This clonotype was picked up many times. This rearrangement joins TRBV2 to TRBJ1-1; the D gene is possibly TRBD1 (5 bases). CDR3 length equals 14 residues. Trimming cost V 7 bases and J 10 bases, with 22 bases left between them. Germline V gives CDR1 SNHLY, CDR2 FYNNEI. CDR3 protein: CASIRGMSGRVAFF. CDR3 bases: TGTGCCAGCATAAGGGGAATGTCGGGACGAGTAGCTTTCTTT.

This clonotype was recorded at least ten times. The V gene is TRBV5-8, the J gene TRBJ2-7; the D is unclear. V lost 4 bases, J lost 6 bases, and 14 bases lay in between. The CDR3 has 13 amino acids. Germline V CDR1 and CDR2: SGHTS, YDEGEE. CDR3 in DNA: TGTGCCAGCAGCCCCATGGGGTGGGGCGAGCAGTACTTC. Translation: CASSPMGWGEQYF.

For this clonotype: One end of the junction is discordant with germline, which a read error may explain. The chain combines TRBV5-5 with TRBJ1-1, with D hard to call. The CDR3 extends over 13 amino acids. Per germline, CDR1 SGHKS and CDR2 YYEKEE (reference sequence). CDR3 sequence: CASGLSVAADAFF. The CDR3 DNA follows: TGTGCCAGCGGCTTGTCGGTGGCAGCTGATGCTTTCTTT.

This chain's CDR3 is CASSPRGTSGGASDTQYF. The CDR3, as DNA: TGTGCCAGCAGCCCCCGCGGGACTAGCGGGGGGGCGTCAGATACGCAGTATTTT. The chain couples TRBV11-2 to TRBJ2-3; 16 bases line up with TRBD2. The CDR3 sequence is 18 residues long. The junction had 9 bases not matched to a gene; V was cut back by 5 bases and J by 4 bases. Germline CDR1 SGHAT, CDR2 FQNNGV.

At least ten counts were recorded for this clonotype. The chain combines TRBV11-2 with TRBJ2-1; 9 bases align to TRBD2. The CDR3 runs to 13 residues. CDR1 SGHAT and CDR2 FQNNGV come from the germline V gene. V was clipped by 5 bases and J by 8 bases; unmatched bases: 4. The CDR3 DNA reads TGTGCCAGCAGCGCAGGGACTAGCTATGAGCAGTTCTTC. Its protein is CASSAGTSYEQFF.